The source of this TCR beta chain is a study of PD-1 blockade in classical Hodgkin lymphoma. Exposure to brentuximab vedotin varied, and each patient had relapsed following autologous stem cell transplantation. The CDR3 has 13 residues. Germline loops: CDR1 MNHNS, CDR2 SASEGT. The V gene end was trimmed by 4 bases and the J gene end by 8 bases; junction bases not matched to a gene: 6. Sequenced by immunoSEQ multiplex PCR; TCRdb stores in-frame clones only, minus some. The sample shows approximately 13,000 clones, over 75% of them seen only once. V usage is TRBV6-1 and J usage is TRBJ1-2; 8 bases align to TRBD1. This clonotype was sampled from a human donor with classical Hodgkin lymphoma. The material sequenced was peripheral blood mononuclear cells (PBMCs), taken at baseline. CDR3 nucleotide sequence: TGTGCCAGCAGTGTGGACAGGGTCAGAGGCTACACCTTC. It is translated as CASSVDRVRGYTF.